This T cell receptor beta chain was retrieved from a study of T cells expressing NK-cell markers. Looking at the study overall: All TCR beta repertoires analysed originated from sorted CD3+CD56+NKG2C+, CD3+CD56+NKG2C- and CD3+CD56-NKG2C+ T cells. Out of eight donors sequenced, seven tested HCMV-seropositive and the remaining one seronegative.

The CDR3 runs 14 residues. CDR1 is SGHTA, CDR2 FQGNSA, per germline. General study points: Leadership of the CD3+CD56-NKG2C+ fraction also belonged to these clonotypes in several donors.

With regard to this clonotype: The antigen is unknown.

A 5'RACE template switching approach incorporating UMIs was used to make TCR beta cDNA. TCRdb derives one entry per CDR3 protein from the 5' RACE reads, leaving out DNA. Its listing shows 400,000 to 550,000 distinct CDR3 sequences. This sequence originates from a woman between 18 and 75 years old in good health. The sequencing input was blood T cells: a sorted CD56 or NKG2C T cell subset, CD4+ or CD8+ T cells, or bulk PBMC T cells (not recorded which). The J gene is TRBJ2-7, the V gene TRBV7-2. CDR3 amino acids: CASSLRQGAPEQYF.